The rows below give T cell receptor beta chains drawn from one sample of a study of cytomegalovirus exposure and HLA in healthy donors. Assay used: immunoSEQ multiplex PCR; TCRdb lists only in-frame clones, some missing. Among over 150,000 clones listed, roughly 90% were seen once. The material sequenced was PBMCs. These receptors came from a woman in her twenties or thirties in good health and CMV-seronegative. CDR3s include the opening cysteine and the closing phenylalanine or tryptophan. A D gene is named only where the DNA matches it firmly. The listing skips clone size in some rows; elsewhere it reads once, few, many or a size class.

TRBV4-3	TRBJ2-2	.	.	CASSPQPAGNTGELFF	TGCGCCAGCAGCCCCCAACCGGCAGGGAACACCGGGGAGCTGTTTTTT
TRBV5-6	TRBJ2-7	.	.	CASSLFSYEQYF	TGTGCCAGCAGCTTGTTTAGCTACGAGCAGTACTTC
TRBV5-1	TRBJ2-1	.	.	CASKREDVNEQFF	TGCGCCAGCAAGAGGGAGGATGTCAATGAGCAGTTCTTC
TRBV5-1	TRBJ2-7	TRBD1	.	CASKGQGGYEQYF	TGCGCCAGCAAGGGACAGGGTGGTTACGAGCAGTACTTC
TRBV19	TRBJ1-5	.	.	CASSTRTRQPQHF	TGTGCCAGTAGTACCCGCACGCGGCAGCCCCAGCATTTT
TRBV28	TRBJ1-5	TRBD1	.	CASSPSRDRSYRPQHF	TGTGCCAGCAGTCCCAGCCGGGACAGGTCCTATCGGCCCCAGCATTTT
TRBV4-3	TRBJ1-6	TRBD1	few	CASSQFQGQGRSPLHF	TGCGCCAGCAGCCAGTTCCAAGGACAGGGGAGATCACCCCTCCACTTT
TRBV19	TRBJ1-2	.	.	CASSFSYGYTF	TGTGCCAGTAGTTTCAGCTATGGCTACACCTTC
TRBV6-1	TRBJ2-7	.	.	CASSESVGYEQYF	TGTGCCAGCAGTGAATCTGTAGGTTACGAGCAGTACTTC
TRBV7-2	TRBJ2-7	TRBD1	.	CASSSKSGQISNEQYF	TGTGCCAGCAGTTCGAAATCGGGACAGATATCTAACGAGCAGTACTTC